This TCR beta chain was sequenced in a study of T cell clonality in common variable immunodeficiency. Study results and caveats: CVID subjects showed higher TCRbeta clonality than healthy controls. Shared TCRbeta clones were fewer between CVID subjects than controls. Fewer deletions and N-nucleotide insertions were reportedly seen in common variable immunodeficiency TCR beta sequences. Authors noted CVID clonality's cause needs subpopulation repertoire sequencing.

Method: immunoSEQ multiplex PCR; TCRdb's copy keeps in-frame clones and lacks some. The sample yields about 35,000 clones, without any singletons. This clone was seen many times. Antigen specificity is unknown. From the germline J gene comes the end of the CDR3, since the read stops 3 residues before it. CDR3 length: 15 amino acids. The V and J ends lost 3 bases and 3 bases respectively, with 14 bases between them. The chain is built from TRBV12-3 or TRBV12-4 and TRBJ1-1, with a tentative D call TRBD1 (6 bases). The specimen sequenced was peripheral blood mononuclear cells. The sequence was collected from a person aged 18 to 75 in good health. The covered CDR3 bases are TGTGCCAGCAGTTTGGGGTCGGCAGGGGACACTGAA. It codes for CASSLGSAGDTE. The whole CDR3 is CASSLGSAGDTEAFF.